This note documents a single T cell receptor (beta chain) sequence. The source of the sample is a study of blood T cell repertoires in COVID-19. Across the whole study: Specimens from acute and convalescent COVID-19 originated in the United States, Italy and Spain. Sources were T cells, B-cell-depleted T cells, or PBMCs; the material itself was cDNA or gDNA.

Authors' analysis steps: Amplification of reference gene primers was used by the study to estimate nucleated cell counts. Produced via immunoSEQ multiplex PCR; TCRdb's table is partial and in-frame only. Clone size and V and J calls were adopted from that table, with D and trimming inferred from the DNA. Seen here are over 60,000 clones, 90% observed once, and the top ten hold roughly 15%. Material for sequencing was peripheral blood. This clonotype originated in a woman of 80 years or more with active or convalescent COVID-19.

CDR3 sequence reads: CSDGGLRATGELFF. CDR3 DNA: TGTTCCGACGGGGGGCTTCGCGCCACCGGGGAGCTGTTTTTT. V and J are TRBV12-2 and TRBJ2-2; TRBD2, the table's D call, was not compared with the DNA. TRBV12-2 is a known pseudogene. The CDR3 totals 14 residues.